The rows below give T cell receptor beta chains drawn from one sample of a study of tumor-infiltrating lymphocytes in oesophageal squamous cell carcinoma. TCRdb analysed the PCR reads with MiXCR anew, one entry per CDR3 protein. The sample lists 8,000 to 11,000 distinct CDR3 sequences; less than 75% were seen once. Sequencing used esophageal tumor tissue. The receptor set was obtained from a female donor with esophageal squamous cell carcinoma. CDR3s include the opening cysteine and the closing phenylalanine or tryptophan. The order of the fields is clone size, J gene, V gene, D gene, CDR3 DNA, CDR3 protein. A D gene is named only where the DNA matches it firmly. Some rows mark clone size as missing; the rest say once, few, many or name a class of expanded clone.

>.|TRBJ2-3|TRBV7-6|.
TGTGCCAGCAGCTTAGAGGCTAGCATTGGCACAGATACGCAGTATTTT
CASSLEASIGTDTQYF
>.|TRBJ2-3|TRBV7-2|.
TGTGCCAGCAGCTTTGTACTTGGCACAGATACGCAGTATTTT
CASSFVLGTDTQYF
>.|TRBJ2-7|TRBV6-8|TRBD2
TGTGCCAGCAGGCTAGCGGGCCACGAGCAGTACTTC
CASRLAGHEQYF
>few|TRBJ1-6|TRBV7-2|TRBD1
TGTGCCAGCAGCTGGGGACAGTCGAACGATTCACCCCTCCACTTT
CASSWGQSNDSPLHF
>many|TRBJ2-7|TRBV6-1|TRBD2
TGTGCCAGCAGTGATGCCAGCGGGGGCCGTCCATACGAGCAGTACTTC
CASSDASGGRPYEQYF
>medium-sized|TRBJ2-7|TRBV12-3/TRBV12-4|TRBD2
TGTGCCAGCAGGGCCGGGACTAGCGCTTCCTACGAGCAGTACTTC
CASRAGTSASYEQYF
>.|TRBJ1-2|TRBV6-6|.
TGTGCCAGCAGTGTGGCGCGGGAAATAAATGGCTACACCTTC
CASSVAREINGYTF
>.|TRBJ2-3|TRBV19|TRBD2
TGTGCCAGTAGTATAGGATCCGGGACTAGCGGGTTCCCCTCGGGTACGCAGTATTTT
CASSIGSGTSGFPSGTQYF
>.|TRBJ2-3|TRBV6-6|TRBD2
TGTGCCAGCAGTTACTCAGGGACTAGCGGCCCCACTAGCACAGATACGCAGTATTTT
CASSYSGTSGPTSTDTQYF
>.|TRBJ2-1|TRBV2|.
TGTGCCAGCAGCCAAATGGATGAGCAGTTCTTC
CASSQMDEQFF
>.|TRBJ2-7|TRBV6-5|.
TGTGCCAGCAGTGAACAGCCCTCTGGAACCTACGAGCAGTACTTC
CASSEQPSGTYEQYF
>.|TRBJ2-7|TRBV7-3|.
TGTGCCAGCAGCCGACAGGCCTCAAAATCCTACGAGCAGTACTTC
CASSRQASKSYEQYF
>.|TRBJ2-7|TRBV7-8|TRBD2
TGTGCCAGCAGCTTAGCGCTTGGTAGCGGGTCCTACGAGCAGTACTTC
CASSLALGSGSYEQYF
>.|TRBJ2-5|TRBV7-6|.
TGTGCTAGCAGCTTAGGTGGGCCCCCAGAGACCCAGTACTTC
CASSLGGPPETQYF
>few|TRBJ2-5|TRBV7-8|.
TGTGCCAGCAGCTTAGATAAGGGGAGGACCCAGTACTTC
CASSLDKGRTQYF
>.|TRBJ2-1|TRBV7-6|.
TGTGCTAGCAGCTTAATAGCATCGGGTGAGCAGTTCTTC
CASSLIASGEQFF
>once|TRBJ2-4|TRBV7-9|.
TGTGCCAGCAGCCGCCGGGACTTACCCATTCAGTACTTC
CASSRRDLPIQYF
>.|TRBJ2-7|TRBV7-2|.
TGTGCCAGCCGCTTTGGCCCCTCCTACGAGCAGTACTTC
CASRFGPSYEQYF
>.|TRBJ2-5|TRBV5-6|.
TGTGCCAGCAGCTTGGGGGCAGCCCCAGGGGAGACCCAGTACTTC
CASSLGAAPGETQYF
>.|TRBJ1-5|TRBV7-8|.
TGTGCCAGCAGCTTGGACGACAGGACTAATCAGCCCCAGCATTTT
CASSLDDRTNQPQHF
>.|TRBJ2-7|TRBV10-1|TRBD2
TGCGCCAGCAGTGAGTCCGGGACTAACTACGAGCAGTACTTC
CASSESGTNYEQYF
>.|TRBJ2-2|TRBV12-3/TRBV12-4|.
TGTGCCAGCAGTCAGGGGACCGGGGAGCTGTTTTTT
CASSQGTGELFF
>.|TRBJ2-7|TRBV7-2|.
TGTGCCAGCAGCCAGAAGGGACGCGGGGCTAATGAGCAGTACTTC
CASSQKGRGANEQYF
>.|TRBJ1-3|TRBV7-8|.
TGTGCCAGCAGACTAGGAGGGACTGGAAACACCATATATTTT
CASRLGGTGNTIYF
>.|TRBJ2-2|TRBV12-3/TRBV12-4|.
TGTGCCAGCAATATAGAGGGCCCGGCCGGGGAGCTGTTTTTT
CASNIEGPAGELFF
>many|TRBJ2-5|TRBV7-9|.
TGTGCCAGCAGCTCTGGACCCTCCCAGCAAGAGACCCAGTACTTC
CASSSGPSQQETQYF
>.|TRBJ2-6|TRBV7-2|.
TGTGCCAGCAGTCGCAGCGGAGCTGGGGCCAACGTCCTGACTTTC
CASSRSGAGANVLTF
>once|TRBJ2-4|TRBV10-2|TRBD2
TGCGCCAGCAGTCGCGGGGGTTGGGACAAAAACATTCAGTACTTC
CASSRGGWDKNIQYF
>.|TRBJ2-2|TRBV28|.
TGTGCCAGCGCAAACACCGGGGAGCTGTTTTTT
CASANTGELFF
>few|TRBJ2-7|TRBV6-1|.
TGTGCCAGCAGTTTGGATGGGGGGAGGTACAATGAGCAGTACTTC
CASSLDGGRYNEQYF
>once|TRBJ2-5|TRBV7-6|.
TGTGCTAGCAGCTTATCCCTAGGTGAGACAGGTTGTGATGAGCAGTACTTC
CASSLSLGETGCDEQYF
>once|TRBJ2-5|TRBV7-3|.
TGTGCCAGCAGCTTAGGTTCGGGCCAAGAGACCCAGTACTTC
CASSLGSGQETQYF
>.|TRBJ2-5|TRBV7-2|.
TGTGCCAGCAGTCCTACTCAGACGGAGACCCAGTACTTC
CASSPTQTETQYF
>.|TRBJ1-1|TRBV7-2|.
TGTGCCAGCAGCTTGGTTGACGCCTATGAACGGCTCGACAGTGAAGCTTTCTTT
CASSLVDAYERLDSEAFF
>.|TRBJ1-2|TRBV6-2/TRBV6-3|TRBD1
TGTGCCAGCAAAAAGACAGGGGTCCACGGCTACACCTTC
CASKKTGVHGYTF
>many|TRBJ2-7|TRBV27|TRBD1
TGTGCCAGCTGGGGACAGGAGAGCTCCTACGAGCAGTACTTC
CASWGQESSYEQYF
>few|TRBJ1-1|TRBV7-9|.
TGTGCCAGCAGCCCCACTCTGACACGATCTGAAGCTTTCTTT
CASSPTLTRSEAFF